This TCR beta chain is from a study of beta chain features in type 1 diabetes. Study-wide background: Researchers looked at fewer than 110 million sorted cells across all samples.

The authors reverse transcribed all of the isolated RNA, so sequencing captured expressed TCRB transcripts. Sequencing was performed with immunoSEQ multiplex PCR; in TCRdb, only in-frame clones are kept and a portion is missing. Of approximately 250,000 clones in the sample, around 16% were seen once. Trimming shortened V by 5 bases and J by 5 bases, and 16 bases separated the two germline ends. Germline values: CDR1 SGHRS, CDR2 YFSETQ. The CDR3 runs 14 residues. As regards this clone: Its antigen is as yet unknown.

The study's findings and limits: Comparison showed that naive, central memory and Treg TCRB repertoires appeared more similar among patients than among healthy donors. These data did not resolve whether HLA type affects TCRB rearrangement. Significant though moderate, a shortening of TCRB CDR3s appeared in all four CD4+ subsets of Type 1 diabetes patients.

The chain recombines TRBV5-1 with TRBJ2-5, with D tentatively TRBD1 (5 bases). The clonotype originates from a man under 40 with type 1 diabetes. The sample consisted of naive CD4+ T cells from blood. Written as DNA, the CDR3 is TGCGCCAGCAGGGTGATAGGGGCCGATGAGACCCAGTACTTC. Translating gives CASRVIGADETQYF. Together with reference TRBV5-1 and TRBJ2-5, the CDR3 gives the full variable domain: KAGVTQTPRYLIKTRGQQVTLSCSPISGHRSVSWYQQTPGQGLQFLFEYFSETQRNKGNFPGRFSGRQFSNSRSEMNVSTLELGDSALYLCASRVIGADETQYFGPGTRLLVL.